The 17 T cell receptor beta chains below come from one sample, sequenced in a study of blood T cells in healthy people across ages. It was with a sample-barcoded 5' primer and a J-beta primer mix that a second PCR of about 7 to 12 cycles was run. Each CDR3 protein is one row after TCRdb ran MiXCR on the 5' RACE reads. The repertoire consists of about a million distinct CDR3 sequences, with roughly 51% occurring once and the leading ten covering 20% to 25%. The source material was blood. The source is a woman aged 60-75 years in good health.

This chain uses TRBV5-1 with TRBJ2-7, with a tentative D call TRBD1 (5 bases). This CDR3 region has 13 residues. V was shortened by 2 bases and J by 4 bases, with 10 bases between the two germline ends. Germline CDR1 reads SGHRS; CDR2 reads YFSETQ. The CDR3 DNA reads TGCGCCAGCAGCTTATCGACAGAGTACGAGCAGTACTTC. This translates into CASSLSTEYEQYF.

The table lists this clonotype with a count of one. The chain joins TRBV5-6 to TRBJ2-7; D gene uncertain. The CDR3 length is 15 residues. V lost 0 bases, J lost 7 bases, and 17 bases lay in between. Germline V lookup: CDR1 SGHDT, CDR2 YYEEEE. CDR3 protein: CASSLDGPFYNEQYF. In nucleotides, the CDR3 is TGTGCCAGCAGCTTGGACGGGCCCTTCTACAATGAGCAGTACTTC.

V usage is TRBV14 and J usage is TRBJ2-7, with D possibly matching TRBD1 (6 bases). CDR1 and CDR2 (germline): SGHDN, FVKESK. The CDR3 totals 17 residues. Deletions cut 3 bases from V and 3 bases from J, with 21 bases between. CDR3 DNA: TGTGCCAGCAGCCAGATGGAGAGGACAAGGGGGAGCTACGAGCAGTACTTC. It yields the protein CASSQMERTRGSYEQYF.

Turning to this clonotype: The junction and the germline gene differ at one end; a read error may be behind it. The rearrangement links TRBV10-3 to TRBJ2-1; D perhaps matches TRBD1 (5 bases). Per germline, CDR1 ENHRY and CDR2 SYGVKD. The CDR3 runs 14 residues. The CDR3 DNA is TGTGCCAGCAGTTTTGAGGACAACTACAATGAGCAGTTCTTC. Protein sequence: CASSFEDNYNEQFF.

The rearrangement joins TRBV14 to TRBJ1-6; no clear D gene. The V gene lost 3 bases and the J gene lost 0 bases, with 3 bases spanning the gap. The CDR3 has 14 residues. The germline CDR1 and CDR2 sequences are SGHDN and FVKESK. Here the CDR3 DNA reads TGTGCCAGCAGCCACCACTCCTATAATTCACCCCTCCACTTT. It specifies CASSHHSYNSPLHF.

The sample holds many counts of this clonotype. The chain joins TRBV3-1 to TRBJ2-3, with 13 bases fitting TRBD2. The CDR3 is 18 residues long. Germline assignment: CDR1 LGHDT and CDR2 YNNKEL (reference sequence). The trim removed 4 bases at V and 11 bases at J, leaving 18 bases unmatched. The CDR3 spells CASSPPTSGRMINPRQYF. CDR3 DNA: TGTGCCAGCAGCCCTCCGACTAGCGGGAGGATGATTAACCCCCGGCAGTATTTT.

The gene calls are TRBV9 and TRBJ1-2; D unclear. Trimming took 3 bases from V and 3 from J, leaving 9 bases between them. CDR1 and CDR2 (germline): SGDLS, YYNGEE. The CDR3 has 13 amino acids. The CDR3: CASSGGGHYGYTF. CDR3 sequence (DNA): TGTGCCAGCAGCGGAGGTGGGCACTATGGCTACACCTTC. Drawing the rest from reference TRBV9 and TRBJ1-2, the complete variable domain is DSGVTQTPKHLITATGQRVTLRCSPRSGDLSVYWYQQSLDQGLQFLIQYYNGEERAKGNILERFSAQQFPDLHSELNLSSLELGDSALYFCASSGGGHYGYTFGSGTRLTVV.

The chain carries TRBV20-1 and TRBJ2-7; D is unresolved. The length of the CDR3 is 14 residues. CDR1 and CDR2 (germline): DFQATT, SNEGSKA (reference sequence). Trimming left V 3 bases short and J 4 bases short, with 16 bases between. The CDR3 here is CSARVIRASYEQYF. DNA for the CDR3: TGCAGTGCTAGGGTAATAAGGGCATCGTACGAGCAGTACTTC.

This clonotype showed up just a few times. The chain combines TRBV5-1 with TRBJ1-2; maybe TRBD1 (5 bases). With 0 bases removed from V and 4 bases from J, the gap between germline ends came to 10 bases. The CDR3 totals 14 residues. Per the germline V gene, CDR1 is SGHRS and CDR2 is YFSETQ. CDR3 DNA: TGCGCCAGCAGCTTGGATGCGGGGACCTATGGCTACACCTTC. Protein sequence: CASSLDAGTYGYTF.

About this clonotype itself: At one of its ends the junction is not consistent with the germline gene, which may arise from a read error. This chain connects TRBV6-5 to TRBJ2-1; a weak D match, TRBD2 (6 bases). There are 15 residues in the CDR3. Germline V gene lookup returns CDR1 MNHEY and CDR2 SVGAGI. DNA for the CDR3: TGTGCCAGCCAGGCTAGCGCTGTTTCCTACAATGAGCTGTTCTTC. Residues: CASQASAVSYNELFF.

This clonotype was counted a few times. The chain is built from TRBV12-3 or TRBV12-4 and TRBJ2-4; TRBD1 matches 8 bases. Trimming removed 5 bases from V and 0 bases from J; junction bases left unmatched: 15. This CDR3 spans 19 amino acids. CDR3 in DNA: TGTGCCAGCAGTCATATAAAAGGACAGGGAAGAATAGCCAAAAACATTCAGTACTTC. As protein: CASSHIKGQGRIAKNIQYF.

Here the CDR3 DNA reads TGTGCCAGCAGCCAAGTTTATTTCTATGGCTACACCTTC. Amino acid sequence: CASSQVYFYGYTF. J is TRBJ1-2 and V is TRBV3-1; unclear D gene. Looked up from germline, CDR1 is LGHDT and CDR2 is YNNKEL (reference sequence). The CDR3 is 13 residues long. V was cut by 1 base and J by 4 bases, with 7 bases left in between.

The chain combines TRBV21-1 with TRBJ2-5; the D call of TRBD1 is as the table states it, not checked on the DNA. TRBV21-1 is listed as a pseudogene. This CDR3 is 14 amino acids long. CDR3 protein: CASSRGKQVGAQYF. DNA of the CDR3: TGTGCCAGCAGCAGAGGAAAGCAGGTGGGGGCCCAGTACTTC.

CDR3: CASKHKDTQYF. The CDR3 DNA reads TGTGCCAGCAAACACAAAGATACGCAGTATTTT. The V call is TRBV6-1, the J call TRBJ2-3; D is ambiguous. CDR3 length: 11 amino acids. Germline loops: CDR1 MNHNS, CDR2 SASEGT. V lost 7 bases to trimming and J lost 5 bases, with 7 bases between them.

The chain has TRBV29-1 and TRBJ2-3; 8 positions agree with TRBD2. The CDR3 extends over 13 amino acids. The V gene end was trimmed by 4 bases and the J gene end by 5 bases; junction bases not matched to a gene: 5. Germline-derived CDR1 and CDR2 are SQVTM and ANQGSEA. The CDR3 is CSVGGAGGDTQYF. The CDR3 DNA reads TGCAGCGTTGGGGGGGCGGGAGGAGATACGCAGTATTTT.

This chain links TRBV18 with TRBJ2-6, with TRBD1 matching 10 bases. The CDR3 is 17 residues long. Germline values: CDR1 KGHSH, CDR2 LQKENI. After removal of 0 bases from V and 3 bases from J, the junction contained 2 bases not matched to a gene. DNA of the CDR3: TGTGCCAGCTCACCACCGGGACAGGGGTTTGGGGCCAACGTCCTGACTTTC. Translation gives CASSPPGQGFGANVLTF.

The chain carries TRBV25-1 and TRBJ1-1; D gene ambiguous. Trimming pared 2 bases from V and 0 bases from J, leaving 10 bases between. This CDR3 contains 15 residues. Germline CDR1 reads MGHDK; CDR2 reads SYGVNS. This chain's CDR3 is CASSETGRLNTEAFF. DNA for the CDR3: TGTGCCAGCAGTGAAACCGGCAGACTGAACACTGAAGCTTTCTTT.